This T cell receptor (beta chain) was recovered during a study of cytomegalovirus exposure and HLA in healthy donors. Study-level findings and limits: Among CMV-associated TCR beta chains, most appeared HLA-restricted in a later analysis.

Regarding donors, all were healthy bone marrow donors. The donors, nominally healthy at sampling, likely had unrecorded immune exposures. Concerning this clone: What it recognizes is unknown.

The CDR3 totals 16 residues. Germline-derived CDR1 and CDR2 are SGDLS and YYNGEE. J gave up 14 bases and V 4 bases, and 13 bases lay outside the gene matches. Vbeta (60) and Jbeta (13) primers were used in the PCR. The table came from immunoSEQ multiplex PCR; TCRdb's copy has only in-frame clones and leaves some out. The sample yields 100,000 to 150,000 clones, 77% seen once. The gene calls are TRBV9 and TRBJ2-1, with 15 bases aligning to TRBD2. Sequencing was carried out using PBMCs. The sequence was collected from a male donor in good health and CMV-seropositive. CDR3 in DNA: TGTGCCAGCAGCCCTCATTCTCCGGGACTAGCGGGGGGAGAGTTCTTC. It codes for CASSPHSPGLAGGEFF.